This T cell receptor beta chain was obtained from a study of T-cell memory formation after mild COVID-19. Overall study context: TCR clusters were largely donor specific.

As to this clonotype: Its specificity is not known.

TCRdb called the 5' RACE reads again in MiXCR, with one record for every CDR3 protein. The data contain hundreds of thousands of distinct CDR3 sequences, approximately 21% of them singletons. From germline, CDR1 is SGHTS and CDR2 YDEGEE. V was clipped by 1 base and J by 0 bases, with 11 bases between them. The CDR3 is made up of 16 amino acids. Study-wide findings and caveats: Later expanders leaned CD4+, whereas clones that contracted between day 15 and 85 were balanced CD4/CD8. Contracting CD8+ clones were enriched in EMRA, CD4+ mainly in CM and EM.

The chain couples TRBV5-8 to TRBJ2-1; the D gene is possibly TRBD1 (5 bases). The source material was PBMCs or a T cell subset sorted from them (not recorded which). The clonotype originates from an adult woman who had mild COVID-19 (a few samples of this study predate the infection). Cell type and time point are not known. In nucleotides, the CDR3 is TGTGCCAGCAGCTTGTTGTGGGGCAGCTCCTACAATGAGCAGTTCTTC. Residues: CASSLLWGSSYNEQFF. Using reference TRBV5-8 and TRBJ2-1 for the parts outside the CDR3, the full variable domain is EAGVTQSPTHLIKTRGQQATLRCSPISGHTSVYWYQQALGLGLQFLLWYDEGEERNRGNFPPRFSGRQFPNYSSELNVNALELEDSALYLCASSLLWGSSYNEQFFGPGTRLTVL.